The clone carrying this TCR beta chain was recorded many times. Its cognate antigen is unknown. These data originate in a study of neurological immune-mediated disorders. Study conclusions and caveats: HTLV-1-associated myelopathy had the most TCR clonal expansion, whereas multiple sclerosis had the least (lower than in healthy controls). The multiple sclerosis repertoire cluster showed no association with any clinical or MRI feature. The authors stated that larger cohorts are needed.

Unsorted libraries used 2 million PBMCs kept at -80 degrees C. This CDR3 is 15 amino acids long. CDR1 is SGHTA and CDR2 is FQGNSA in the germline V gene. Deletions cut 1 base from V and 5 bases from J, with 13 bases between. cDNA synthesis was performed by 5'RACE with 10-nucleotide random UMIs. Each CDR3 protein gets one entry after TCRdb re-called the 5' RACE reads with MiXCR. The sample carries tens of thousands of distinct CDR3 sequences, just over 2.5% recorded once. The origin of this receptor is a young woman with multiple sclerosis. The chain joins TRBV7-2 to TRBJ2-3; D perhaps matches TRBD2 (6 bases). The sequencing input was PBMCs. The CDR3 DNA is TGTGCCAGCAGCTTAGTGGCGGGGCGGGAAGATACGCAGTATTTT. It is translated as CASSLVAGREDTQYF.